Shown below are 13 T cell receptor beta chains from a single sample sequenced in a study of identical twins. Each CDR3 protein gets one entry after TCRdb re-called the 5' RACE reads with MiXCR. This table holds some 760,000 distinct CDR3 sequences, 15% to 20% found once. The data also belong to a second study, concerning T cells expressing NK-cell markers.

Specimen: PBMCs. These TCRs come from a woman in her late teens or twenties in good health.

The chain uses TRBV12-3 or TRBV12-4 and TRBJ2-3; 15 nucleotides agree with TRBD2. With V trimmed by 6 bases and J by 6 bases, 7 bases remained unmatched. The CDR3 is 16 amino acids. The CDR3 bases are TGTGCCAGCAGCAGGACTAGCGGGGGGGCTTACGATACGCAGTATTTT. Translating gives CASSRTSGGAYDTQYF.

This chain joins TRBV10-3 and TRBJ2-3, with 9 bases lining up with TRBD1. The CDR3 runs to 14 residues. Germline assignment: CDR1 ENHRY and CDR2 SYGVKD. Losses at the gene ends were 6 bases for V and 3 bases for J; bases not matched to a gene: 4. CDR3 region: CAIRNRGLTDTQYF. In DNA, the CDR3 is TGTGCCATCAGAAACAGGGGGCTGACAGATACGCAGTATTTT.

This clonotype appeared a few times. CDR3 region: CASSGDRHTQYF. The CDR3 region has the DNA TGCGCCAGCAGCGGAGACCGCCATACGCAGTATTTT. The chain combines TRBV5-1 with TRBJ2-3; no firm D call. This CDR3 has 12 residues. Trimming took 4 bases from V and 7 from J, leaving 10 bases between them. The germline V gene has CDR1 SGHRS and CDR2 YFSETQ.

This clonotype was found many times. The V gene is TRBV12-3 or TRBV12-4, the J gene TRBJ1-1; 8 bases agree with TRBD1. Unmatched junction bases numbered 9, after V lost 6 bases and J lost 6 bases. The CDR3 consists of 14 residues. CDR3 residues: CASSSGTGVSEAFF. DNA of the CDR3: TGTGCCAGCAGCTCCGGGACAGGTGTATCTGAAGCTTTCTTT.

The chain has TRBV6-6 and TRBJ1-1; the D gene is possibly TRBD1 (5 bases). The CDR3 runs to 13 residues. Trimming cost V 5 bases and J 3 bases, with 10 bases left between them. Germline-derived CDR1 and CDR2 are MNHNY and SVGAGI (reference sequence). CDR3 sequence: CASSGTVYTEAFF. The CDR3, as DNA: TGTGCCAGCAGTGGGACCGTGTACACTGAAGCTTTCTTT.

The rearrangement joins TRBV7-9 to TRBJ2-5; weak D call: TRBD2 (5 bases). This CDR3 contains 14 residues. The V and J ends lost 3 bases and 3 bases respectively, with 11 bases between them. Germline loops: CDR1 SEHNR, CDR2 FQNEAQ (reference sequence). The CDR3 is CASSFGPGEETQYF. CDR3 nucleotide sequence: TGTGCCAGCAGCTTCGGGCCCGGGGAAGAGACCCAGTACTTC.

The chain employs TRBV20-1 and TRBJ2-7; 8 bases are a match to TRBD2. CDR1 and CDR2 from the germline V gene are DFQATT and SNEGSKA (reference sequence). With 6 bases clipped from V and 5 bases from J, the junction kept 15 bases outside the gene matches. This CDR3 contains 15 residues. Here the CDR3 DNA reads TGCAGTGCAGACCTCTCGGCTAGCGGGCTTAACGAGCAGTACTTC. Translation: CSADLSASGLNEQYF.

The chain carries TRBV12-3 or TRBV12-4 and TRBJ2-7; D is possibly TRBD1 or TRBD2 (6 bases each). Between the trimmed V and J ends, which lost 0 bases and 5 bases, there was a span of 11 bases. CDR3 length equals 14 residues. This CDR3 reads CASSLAGGTHEQYF. The DNA of the CDR3 is TGTGCCAGCAGTTTAGCGGGGGGCACCCACGAGCAGTACTTC.

This clonotype came up a few times. V is TRBV6-5 and J is TRBJ2-2; D unresolved. CDR1 and CDR2 from the germline V gene are MNHEY and SVGAGI. CDR3 size: 16 residues. The germline V and J ends were trimmed by 3 bases and 2 bases, with 13 bases remaining between them. CDR3 in DNA: TGTGCCAGCAGTTATAATTCTCCTCTAAACACCGGGGAGCTGTTTTTT. It is translated as CASSYNSPLNTGELFF.

The chain is built from TRBV10-2 and TRBJ2-7; D is perhaps TRBD1 or TRBD2 (5 bases each). Trimming took 6 bases from V and 0 from J, leaving 15 bases between them. The CDR3 contains 15 residues. CDR1 and CDR2 from the germline V gene are WSHSY and SAAADI. CDR3 residues: CASRGIRDGSYEQYF. Here the CDR3 DNA reads TGCGCCAGCAGAGGCATCCGGGACGGCTCCTACGAGCAGTACTTC.

J is TRBJ2-3 and V is TRBV20-1; D is uncertain. Germline V gene lookup returns CDR1 DFQATT and CDR2 SNEGSKA (reference sequence). The length of the CDR3 is 12 residues. V lost 6 bases and J 5 bases, leaving 12 bases between the germline ends. The CDR3 here is CSATIRGDTQYF. The DNA of the CDR3 is TGCAGTGCCACAATCCGCGGAGATACGCAGTATTTT.

In this sample, this clonotype turned up a few times. The V and J genes are TRBV20-1 and TRBJ2-6; D is uncertain. Germline V gene lookup returns CDR1 DFQATT and CDR2 SNEGSKA (reference sequence). Trimming cost V 4 bases and J 2 bases, with 3 bases left between them. There are 12 residues in the CDR3. The CDR3 nucleotides are TGCAGTGCTAAGGCTGGGGCCAACGTCCTGACTTTC. Its translation: CSAKAGANVLTF.

This clonotype has ten or more counts. The V call is TRBV5-5, the J call TRBJ2-3, with 9 bases fitting TRBD2. This CDR3 is built from 18 residues. Per the germline V gene, CDR1 is SGHKS and CDR2 is YYEKEE (reference sequence). Trimming at V came to 3 bases and at J to 0 bases, leaving 11 bases not matched to a gene. The CDR3 nucleotides are TGTGCCAGCAGCTCCGCCCGTCCCACTAGCGGGAGCACAGATACGCAGTATTTT. It yields the protein CASSSARPTSGSTDTQYF.